Below, one T cell receptor beta chain is given with its context. V lost 5 bases to trimming and J lost 7 bases; unmatched junction nucleotides: 8. The V gene's germline CDR1 is MNHEY and CDR2 SVGEGT. The CDR3 is 15 amino acids. The sample comes from a study of T-cell memory formation after mild COVID-19. TCRdb reprocessed the 5' RACE reads with MiXCR, giving one entry per CDR3 protein. The sample includes roughly 250,000 distinct CDR3 sequences, 16% of them seen just once. The sequenced material came from PBMCs or a T cell subset sorted from them (not recorded which). The rearrangement joins TRBV6-2 or TRBV6-3 to TRBJ1-6; 7 bases line up with TRBD1. This receptor was obtained from a man aged 18 to 29 who had mild COVID-19 (a few samples of this study predate the infection). Cell type and time point are not known. CDR3 in amino acids: CASSPTGTANSPLHF. In DNA form, the CDR3 reads TGTGCCAGCAGTCCCACCGGGACAGCAAATTCACCCCTCCACTTT.